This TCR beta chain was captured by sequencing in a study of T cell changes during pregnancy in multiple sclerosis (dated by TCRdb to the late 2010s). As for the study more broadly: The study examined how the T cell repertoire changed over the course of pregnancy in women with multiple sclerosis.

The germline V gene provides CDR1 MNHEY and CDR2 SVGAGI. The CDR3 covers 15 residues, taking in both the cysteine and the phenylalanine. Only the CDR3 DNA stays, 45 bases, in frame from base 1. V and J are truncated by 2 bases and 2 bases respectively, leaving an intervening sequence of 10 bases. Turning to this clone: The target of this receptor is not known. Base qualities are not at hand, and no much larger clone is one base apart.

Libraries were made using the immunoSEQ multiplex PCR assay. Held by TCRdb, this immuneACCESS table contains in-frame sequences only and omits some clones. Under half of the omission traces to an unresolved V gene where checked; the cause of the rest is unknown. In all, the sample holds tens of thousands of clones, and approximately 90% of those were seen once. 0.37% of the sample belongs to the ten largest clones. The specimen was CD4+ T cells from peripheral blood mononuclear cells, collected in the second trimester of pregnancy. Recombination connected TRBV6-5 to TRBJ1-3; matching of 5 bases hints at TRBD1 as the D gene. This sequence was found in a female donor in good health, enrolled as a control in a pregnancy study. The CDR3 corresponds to CASSYAGRAGNTIYF. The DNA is TGTGCCAGCAGTTACGCGGGGCGGGCTGGAAACACCATATATTTT.